This T cell receptor (beta chain) originates from a study of vaccination and CD4 T cells after COVID-19. Study details: Researchers treated cells with overlapping spike peptides taken from SARS-CoV-2, HCoV-NL63, HCoV-OC43 and HCoV-229E.

Treatment specified: roughly 10-day PBMC culture with coronavirus spike peptide pools or control peptides (ViraFEST assay). This clonotype was recorded a few times. Its antigen is not known. Sequenced with the Oncomine TCR Beta short-read assay was DNA taken from cultured CD4+ T cells. Each CDR3 protein is one row after TCRdb ran MiXCR on the PCR reads. The table has roughly 10,000 distinct CDR3 sequences, around 40% seen once; the top ten hold approximately 30%. The CDR3 spans 13 residues. Germline V CDR1 and CDR2: DFQATT, SNEGSKA (reference sequence). Trimming stripped 4 bases from V and 6 bases from J, with 14 bases between.

The rearrangement links TRBV20-1 to TRBJ2-3; D is perhaps TRBD2 (6 bases). Source material: CD4+ T cells from blood, cultured in vitro. The receptor's source is a human donor who had recovered from COVID-19. This CDR3 reads CSANGGPVDTQYF. The CDR3 DNA reads as TGCAGTGCTAACGGGGGTCCCGTCGATACGCAGTATTTT.